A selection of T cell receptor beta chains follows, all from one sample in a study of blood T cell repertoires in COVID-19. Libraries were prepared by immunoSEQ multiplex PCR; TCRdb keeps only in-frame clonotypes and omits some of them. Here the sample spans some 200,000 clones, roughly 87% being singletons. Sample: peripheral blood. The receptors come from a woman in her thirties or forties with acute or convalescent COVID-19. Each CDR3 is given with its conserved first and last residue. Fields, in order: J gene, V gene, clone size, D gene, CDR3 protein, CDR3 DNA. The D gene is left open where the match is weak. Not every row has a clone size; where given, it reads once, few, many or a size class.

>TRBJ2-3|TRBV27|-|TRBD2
CASPLAGDTDTQYF
TGTGCCAGCCCCCTAGCGGGGGACACAGATACGCAGTATTTT
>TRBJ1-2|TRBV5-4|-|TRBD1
CASSIPTGKYGYTF
TGTGCCAGCAGCATCCCGACAGGGAAGTATGGCTACACCTTC
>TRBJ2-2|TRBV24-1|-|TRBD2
CATRAASGENTGELFF
TGTGCCACCCGAGCGGCTAGCGGGGAGAACACCGGGGAGCTGTTTTTT
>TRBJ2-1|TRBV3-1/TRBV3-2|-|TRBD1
CASSQDRTGSQFF
TGTGCCAGCAGCCAAGATCGGACAGGGAGTCAGTTCTTC
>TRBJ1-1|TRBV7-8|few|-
CASSTTVNTEAFF
TGTGCCAGCAGCACGACAGTGAACACTGAAGCTTTCTTT
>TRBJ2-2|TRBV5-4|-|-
CASSWGVTGELFF
TGTGCCAGCAGCTGGGGGGTTACCGGGGAGCTGTTTTTT
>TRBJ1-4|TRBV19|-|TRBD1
CASSRPGQVYGGEKLFF
TGTGCCAGTAGTAGACCGGGACAGGTGTATGGAGGGGAAAAACTGTTTTTT
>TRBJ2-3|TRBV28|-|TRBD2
CASRGGYAQYF
TGTGCCAGCAGGGGGGGGTACGCGCAGTATTTT
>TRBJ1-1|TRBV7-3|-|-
CASSPQAGEGTEAFF
TGTGCCAGCAGCCCCCAGGCGGGGGAGGGCACTGAAGCTTTCTTT
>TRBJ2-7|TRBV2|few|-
CASAGPWAGEQYF
TGTGCCAGCGCGGGGCCGTGGGCGGGCGAGCAGTACTTC
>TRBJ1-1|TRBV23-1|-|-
CASSQAGRLTEAFF
TGCGCCAGCAGTCAGGCGGGACGGCTCACTGAAGCTTTCTTT
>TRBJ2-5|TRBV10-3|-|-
CAISRTDRETQYF
TGTGCCATCAGCCGGACAGATCGAGAGACCCAGTACTTC
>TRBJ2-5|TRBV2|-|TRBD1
CASRPDRSQETQYF
TGTGCCAGCAGACCGGACAGGTCCCAAGAGACCCAGTACTTC
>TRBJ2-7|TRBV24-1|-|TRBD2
CATSDGTTYEQYF
TGTGCCACCAGTGATGGGACTACCTACGAGCAGTACTTC
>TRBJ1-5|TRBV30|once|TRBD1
CAWSTGTGDQPQHF
TGTGCCTGGAGTACCGGGACAGGGGACCAGCCCCAGCATTTT
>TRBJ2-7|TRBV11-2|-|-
CASSLGGAVYEQYF
TGTGCCAGCAGCTTAGGGGGCGCGGTTTACGAGCAGTACTTC
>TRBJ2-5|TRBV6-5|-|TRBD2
CASSPQLAGQETQYF
TGTGCCAGCAGTCCCCAGCTAGCGGGACAAGAGACCCAGTACTTC
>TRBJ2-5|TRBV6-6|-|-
CATGSGSETQYF
TGTGCCACCGGGTCGGGTTCGGAGACCCAGTACTTC
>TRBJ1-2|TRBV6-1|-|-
CASSDLGTSYGYTF
TGTGCCAGCAGTGACCTGGGGACATCCTATGGCTACACCTTC
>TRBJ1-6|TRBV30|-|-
CAWSVLGAANSPLHF
TGTGCCTGGAGTGTACTTGGGGCGGCTAATTCACCCCTCCACTTT
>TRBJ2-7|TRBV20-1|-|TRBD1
CSASGGTGSYEQYF
TGCAGTGCTAGTGGAGGGACAGGGTCCTACGAGCAGTACTTC
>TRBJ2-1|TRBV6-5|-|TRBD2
CATTSGEQFF
TGTGCCACCACTAGCGGTGAGCAGTTCTTC
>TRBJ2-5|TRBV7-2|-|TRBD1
CASSLVSAGGETQYF
TGTGCCAGCAGCTTAGTCTCCGCAGGGGGAGAGACCCAGTACTTC
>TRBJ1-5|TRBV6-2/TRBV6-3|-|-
CASSYDEGMSNQPQHF
TGTGCCAGCAGTTACGACGAGGGAATGAGCAATCAGCCCCAGCATTTT
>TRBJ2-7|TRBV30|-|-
CAWSNGLLDEQYF
TGTGCCTGGAGCAACGGACTTCTCGACGAGCAGTACTTC
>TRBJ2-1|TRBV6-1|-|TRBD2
CASSESGGSRPEQFF
TGTGCCAGCAGTGAATCTGGCGGGAGCAGGCCCGAGCAGTTCTTC
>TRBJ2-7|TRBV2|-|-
CASTYTAGHEAYEQYF
TGTGCCAGCACTTACACCGCAGGGCACGAGGCCTACGAGCAGTACTTC
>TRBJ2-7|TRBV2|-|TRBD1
CASRGQPSSYEQYF
TGTGCCAGCAGGGGACAGCCATCTTCCTACGAGCAGTACTTC
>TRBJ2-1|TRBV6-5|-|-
CASIPQGLDEQFF
TGTGCCAGCATTCCACAGGGTCTGGATGAGCAGTTCTTC
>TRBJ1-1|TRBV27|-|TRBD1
CASGARGLDTEAFF
TGTGCCAGCGGGGCCAGGGGGCTGGACACTGAAGCTTTCTTT
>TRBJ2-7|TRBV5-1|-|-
CASSKTGQNYEQYF
TGCGCCAGCAGTAAGACGGGACAAAACTACGAGCAGTACTTC
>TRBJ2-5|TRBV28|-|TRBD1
CASRRQGEETQYF
TGTGCCAGCAGACGCCAGGGGGAAGAGACCCAGTACTTC
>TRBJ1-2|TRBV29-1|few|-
CSVSDRDFNYGYTF
TGCAGCGTCTCAGACAGAGACTTCAACTATGGCTACACCTTC
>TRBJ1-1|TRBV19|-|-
CASSNRVLGNTEAFF
TGTGCCAGTAGTAATCGGGTACTAGGGAACACTGAAGCTTTCTTT
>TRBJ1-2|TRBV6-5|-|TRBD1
CASLQGTDGGYTF
TGTGCCAGCCTACAGGGGACAGACGGTGGCTACACCTTC
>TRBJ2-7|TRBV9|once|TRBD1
CASSGGTGHEQYF
TGTGCCAGCAGCGGCGGGACAGGCCACGAGCAGTACTTC
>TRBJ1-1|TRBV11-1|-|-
CASSWDFGSEAFF
TGTGCCAGCAGCTGGGACTTTGGATCTGAAGCTTTCTTT
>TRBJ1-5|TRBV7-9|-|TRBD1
CASSLAAGGINQPQHF
TGTGCCAGCAGCTTAGCTGCAGGGGGAATCAATCAGCCCCAGCATTTT
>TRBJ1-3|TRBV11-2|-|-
CASSSTIGGTIYF
TGTGCCAGCAGCTCGACGATAGGGGGCACCATATATTTT
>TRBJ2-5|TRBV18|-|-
CASSYTSGQETQYF
TGTGCCAGCTCATACACGTCGGGTCAAGAGACCCAGTACTTC
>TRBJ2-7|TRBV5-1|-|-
CASSLGVDTSSYEQYF
TGCGCCAGCAGCTTAGGGGTGGACACGAGCTCCTACGAGCAGTACTTC
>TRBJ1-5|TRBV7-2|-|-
CASSPSLGDTSLRQPQHF
TGTGCCAGCAGCCCCTCCTTGGGGGACACCTCCCTAAGGCAGCCCCAGCATTTT
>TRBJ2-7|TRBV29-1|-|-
CSVEALHPTRSSYEQYF
TGCAGCGTTGAAGCTCTCCACCCAACTCGGAGCTCCTACGAGCAGTACTTC
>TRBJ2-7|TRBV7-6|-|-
CASSSSSGNAYEQYF
TGTGCCAGCAGCTCGTCTTCGGGTAATGCCTACGAGCAGTACTTC
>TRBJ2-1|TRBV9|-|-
CASSTGTGEQFF
TGTGCCAGCAGTACAGGGACGGGAGAGCAGTTCTTC
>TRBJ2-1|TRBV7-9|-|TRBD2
CASSLVGGRDEQFF
TGTGCCAGCAGCTTGGTTGGCGGGAGGGATGAGCAGTTCTTC
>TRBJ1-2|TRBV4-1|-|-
CASSLHRGNGYTF
TGCGCCAGCAGCCTTCATAGGGGAAACGGCTACACCTTC
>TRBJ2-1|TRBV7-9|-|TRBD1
CASSRIGTGGSEQFF
TGTGCCAGCAGCCGCATAGGGACAGGGGGCAGTGAGCAGTTCTTC
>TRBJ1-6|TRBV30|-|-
CAWNRLGGNSPLHF
TGTGCCTGGAACCGACTCGGGGGAAATTCACCCCTCCACTTT
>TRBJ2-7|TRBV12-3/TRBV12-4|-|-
CASSYRQPTEQYF
TGTGCCAGCAGTTACAGACAGCCTACGGAGCAGTACTTC
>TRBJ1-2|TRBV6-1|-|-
CASSERTPGINGYTF
TGTGCCAGCAGTGAAAGGACTCCGGGGATAAATGGCTACACCTTC